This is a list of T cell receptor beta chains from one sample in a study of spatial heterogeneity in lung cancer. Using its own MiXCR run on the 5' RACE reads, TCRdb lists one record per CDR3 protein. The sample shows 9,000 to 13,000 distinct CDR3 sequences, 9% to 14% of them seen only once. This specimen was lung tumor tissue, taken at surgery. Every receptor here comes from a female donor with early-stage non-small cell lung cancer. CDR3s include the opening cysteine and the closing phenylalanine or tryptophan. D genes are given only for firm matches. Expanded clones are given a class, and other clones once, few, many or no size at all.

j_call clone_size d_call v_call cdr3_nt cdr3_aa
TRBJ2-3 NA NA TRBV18 TGTGCCAGCTCACCACCTGGGGGAAGAAGCACAGATACGCAGTATTTT CASSPPGGRSTDTQYF
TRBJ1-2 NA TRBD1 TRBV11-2 TGTGCCAGCAGCACCCGGACAGGGCACTATGGCTACACCTTC CASSTRTGHYGYTF
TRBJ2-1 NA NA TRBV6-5 TGTGCCAGCAGTCGTCAGGGAGGTGAGCAGTTCTTC CASSRQGGEQFF
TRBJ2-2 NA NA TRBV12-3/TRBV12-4 TGTGCCAGCAGCCGAGCTCGGACATCCGGGGAGCTGTTTTTT CASSRARTSGELFF
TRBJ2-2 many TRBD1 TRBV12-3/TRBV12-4 TGTGCCAGCAGAAGACCGGGACAGGGATTCACCGGGGAGCTGTTTTTT CASRRPGQGFTGELFF
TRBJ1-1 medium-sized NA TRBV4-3 TGCGCCAGCAGCCAAGATGGGACCCCCCTGAACACTGAAGCTTTCTTT CASSQDGTPLNTEAFF
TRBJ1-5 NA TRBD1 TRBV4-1 TGCGCCAGCAGCCAAGGTCGGGGGACAGGGCGGACAGATCAGCCCCAGCATTTT CASSQGRGTGRTDQPQHF
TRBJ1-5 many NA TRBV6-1 TGTGCCAGCAGTGAACTAGCAGGTTATAGCAATCAGCCCCAGCATTTT CASSELAGYSNQPQHF
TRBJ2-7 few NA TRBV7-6 TGTGCCAGCAGCCCCACGGACAGCTCCTACGAGCAGTACTTC CASSPTDSSYEQYF
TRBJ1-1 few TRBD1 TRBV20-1 TGCAGTGCGACTGACAGGGGAAGGGGGAAGGCTGAAGCTTTCTTT CSATDRGRGKAEAFF
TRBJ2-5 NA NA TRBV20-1 TGCAGTGCTAGAGTTTCTCGTGCGCAAGAGACCCAGTACTTC CSARVSRAQETQYF
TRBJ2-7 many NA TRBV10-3 TGTGCCAGCGGACAGTACGAGCAGTACTTC CASGQYEQYF
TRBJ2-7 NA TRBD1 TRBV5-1 TGCGCCAGCAGCTCGGGACAGAACTACGAGCAGTACTTC CASSSGQNYEQYF
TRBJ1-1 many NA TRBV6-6 TGTGCCAGCAGTTATAGGAACACTGAAGCTTTCTTT CASSYRNTEAFF
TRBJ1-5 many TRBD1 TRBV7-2 TGTGCCAGCAGTCCCAGGACAGGGAGCGGTAATCAGCCCCAGCATTTT CASSPRTGSGNQPQHF
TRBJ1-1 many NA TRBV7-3 TGTGCCAGCATTTCCGGACAGCACACTGAAGCTTTCTTT CASISGQHTEAFF
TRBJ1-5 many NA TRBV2 TGTGCCAGCAGTGTCAGAGGGGCAGGCAATCAGCCCCAGCATTTT CASSVRGAGNQPQHF
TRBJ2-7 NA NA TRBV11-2 TGTGCCAGCAGCTTAAGAACAGGGACGGGCGAGCAGTACTTC CASSLRTGTGEQYF
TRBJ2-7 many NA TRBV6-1 TGTGCCAGCAGTGGGAGCTACAACGGATACGAGCAGTACTTC CASSGSYNGYEQYF
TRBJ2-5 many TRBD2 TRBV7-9 TGTGCCAGCAGTCCGACTGGGACTAGGGGTGGAGAAGAGACCCAGTACTTC CASSPTGTRGGEETQYF
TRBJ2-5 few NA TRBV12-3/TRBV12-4 TGTGCCAGCAGTGTCCGGGAGACCCAGTACTTC CASSVRETQYF
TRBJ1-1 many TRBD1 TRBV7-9 TGTGCCAGCAGAGGACAGGGACTGAACACTGAAGCTTTCTTT CASRGQGLNTEAFF
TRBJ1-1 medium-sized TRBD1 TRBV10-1 TGCGCCAGCAGTCCACGACAGGGGGGGAACACTGAAGCTTTCTTT CASSPRQGGNTEAFF
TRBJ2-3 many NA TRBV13 TGTGCCAGTCGCACAACCCGGGCGGTCGATACGCAGTATTTT CASRTTRAVDTQYF
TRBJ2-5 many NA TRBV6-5 TGTGCCAGCAGTTCCCCCCGGGGAAGAGAGACCCAGTACTTC CASSSPRGRETQYF
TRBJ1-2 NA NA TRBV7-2 TGTGCCAGCAGCTTAGGGGGGTCTCAATTCGGCTACACCTTC CASSLGGSQFGYTF
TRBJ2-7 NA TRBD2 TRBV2 TGTGCCAGCAGTCGTAGCGGGGGGGCTTCCTACGAGCAGTACTTC CASSRSGGASYEQYF
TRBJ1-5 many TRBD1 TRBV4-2 TGTGCCAGCAGCCGGGACAGGGCGAGCAATCAGCCCCAGCATTTT CASSRDRASNQPQHF
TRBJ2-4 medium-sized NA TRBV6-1 TGTGCCAGCAGTGCCGGGGAATTGATAAACATTCAGTACTTC CASSAGELINIQYF
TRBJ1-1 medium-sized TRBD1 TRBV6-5 TGTGCCAGCATCAGGGACAGGGGGTCCATGAACACTGAAGCTTTCTTT CASIRDRGSMNTEAFF
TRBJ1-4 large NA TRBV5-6 TGTGCCAGCAGCTTGGATACGGCAACTAATGAAAAACTGTTTTTT CASSLDTATNEKLFF
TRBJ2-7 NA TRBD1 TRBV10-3 TGTGCCATCAGTAGACTCGGGACAGGGACCGACCAGCAGTACTTC CAISRLGTGTDQQYF
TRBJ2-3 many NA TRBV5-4 TGTGCCAGCGGTCAGGGCCTGGATACGCAGTATTTT CASGQGLDTQYF
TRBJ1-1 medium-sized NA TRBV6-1 TGTGCCAGCAGTGAAGGTCCCCGGGCCGTAACCTTCTTT CASSEGPRAVTFF
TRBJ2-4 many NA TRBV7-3 TGTGCCAGCAGCTCCAGGGATGCCCTAGACATTCAGTACTTC CASSSRDALDIQYF
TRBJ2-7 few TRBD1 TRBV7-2 TGTGCCAGCAGACGGGACAGCTCCTACGAGCAGTACTTC CASRRDSSYEQYF
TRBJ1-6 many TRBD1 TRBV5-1 TGCGCCAGCAGCGGCGGGACAGGGGATAATTCACCCCTCCACTTT CASSGGTGDNSPLHF
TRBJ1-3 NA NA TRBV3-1 TGTGCCAGCAGCCAGGGACGGACTGGAAACACCATATATTTT CASSQGRTGNTIYF
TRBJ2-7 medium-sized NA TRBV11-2 TGTGCCAGCAGCTTAGAACTGTCCTCCTACGAGCAGTACTTC CASSLELSSYEQYF
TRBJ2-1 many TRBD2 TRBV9 TGTGCCAGCAGCGTAGCTGGCTGGGGACTAGCGGGAGTTCCCACTGAGCAGTTCTTC CASSVAGWGLAGVPTEQFF
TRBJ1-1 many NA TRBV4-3 TGCGCCAGCAGCCAAGATCTATTGAACACTGAAGCTTTCTTT CASSQDLLNTEAFF
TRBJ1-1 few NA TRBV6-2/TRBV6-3 TGTGCCAGCAGTTACCGCAATGAAGCTTTCTTT CASSYRNEAFF